The TCR beta chain under discussion was sequenced for a study of identifying expanded T cells in peripheral blood. Some clones are missing from TCRdb's copy, which holds only in-frame ones; the method was immunoSEQ multiplex PCR. Seen here are tens of thousands of clones, 88% observed once, and the top ten hold around 4.1%. Per germline, CDR1 MNHNS and CDR2 SASEGT. The CDR3 sequence is 12 residues long. V lost 9 bases to trimming and J lost 1 base, with 10 bases between them. The source material was blood. This clonotype was obtained from a person between 18 and 75 years old in good health. The chain recombines TRBV6-1 with TRBJ2-7; D is ambiguous. The CDR3 region is CASASLSYEQYF. In DNA form, the CDR3 reads TGTGCCAGTGCGAGTCTATCCTACGAGCAGTACTTC.